This T cell receptor (beta chain) was sequenced in a study of blood T cell repertoires in COVID-19. Study context: Samples representing acute and convalescent COVID-19 were sourced from the United States, Italy and Spain.

Some clones are missing from TCRdb's copy, which holds only in-frame ones; the method was immunoSEQ multiplex PCR. The data hold just over 650,000 clones, with 75% to 90% observed a single time. CDR3 length: 16 residues. Deletions cut 0 bases from V and 0 bases from J, with 12 bases between. Germline values: CDR1 MNHEY, CDR2 SMNVEV (reference sequence). This chain connects TRBV27 to TRBJ2-7, with unresolved D. The source material was peripheral blood. This receptor was obtained from a woman in her late teens or twenties with acute or convalescent COVID-19. CDR3 bases: TGTGCCAGCAGTTTATCGTTCAGGCCCGGCTCCTACGAGCAGTACTTC. This sequence encodes CASSLSFRPGSYEQYF.